Below are 8 T cell receptor beta chains sequenced from a single sample in a study of T cells after yellow fever vaccination. TCRdb re-called the 5' RACE reads through MiXCR, storing one row per CDR3 protein. Of roughly 500,000 distinct CDR3 sequences listed, roughly 19% are singletons. Sequencing used PBMCs, obtained 15 days after the yellow fever booster vaccination. The receptors stem from a man under 40 who received the YFV17D yellow fever vaccine.

This clonotype turned up a few times. The chain combines TRBV20-1 with TRBJ2-7; D might be TRBD2 (6 bases). The V end was cut by 1 base, the J end by 2 bases, with 9 bases between. This CDR3 is 13 amino acids long. Germline V lookup: CDR1 DFQATT, CDR2 SNEGSKA (reference sequence). The CDR3 here is CSARGGGAYEQYF. In DNA, the CDR3 is TGCAGTGCTAGAGGGGGAGGCGCCTACGAGCAGTACTTC.

This chain connects TRBV14 to TRBJ2-5; 10 nucleotides align to TRBD2. Germline V gene lookup returns CDR1 SGHDN and CDR2 FVKESK. This CDR3 is built from 16 residues. Losses at the gene ends were 0 bases for V and 7 bases for J; bases not matched to a gene: 8. This CDR3 reads CASSQDQTLAGVTQYF. The CDR3 region has the DNA TGTGCCAGCAGCCAAGATCAGACGCTAGCGGGAGTGACCCAGTACTTC. The full variable domain, in which reference TRBV14 and TRBJ2-5 provide the parts outside the CDR3, is EAGVTQFPSHSVIEKGQTVTLRCDPISGHDNLYWYRRVMGKEIKFLLHFVKESKQDESGMPNNRFLAERTGGTYSTLKVQPAELEDSGVYFCASSQDQTLAGVTQYFGPGTRLLVL.

This clonotype showed up just a few times. The chain links TRBV29-1 to TRBJ2-4; the D gene is possibly TRBD1 (6 bases). V was shortened by 3 bases and J by 6 bases, with 6 bases between the two germline ends. The CDR3 runs to 11 residues. Per the germline V gene, CDR1 is SQVTM and CDR2 is ANQGSEA. The CDR3 sequence: CSVDRGNIQYF. In nucleotides, the CDR3 is TGCAGCGTTGACAGGGGAAACATTCAGTACTTC.

This clonotype appeared many times. CDR3 region: CASSPGAEQFF. The CDR3 DNA follows: TGTGCCAGCAGCCCGGGGGCTGAGCAGTTCTTC. The chain is built from TRBV9 and TRBJ2-1; D assignment may be TRBD1 or TRBD2 (6 bases each). Trimming took off 4 bases at V and 9 bases at J, with 8 bases between the two ends. Looked up from germline, CDR1 is SGDLS and CDR2 is YYNGEE. This CDR3 contains 11 residues.

This clonotype has just a few counts. The gene calls are TRBV19 and TRBJ2-1; 7 bases map to TRBD1. This CDR3 contains 16 residues. Germline assignment: CDR1 LNHDA and CDR2 SQIVND (reference sequence). The V segment lost 4 bases and the J segment 2 bases; nucleotides outside the gene matches: 8. For the CDR3, the DNA is TGTGCCAGTAGTACCCCTGACAGGGTCCCCTACAATGAGCAGTTCTTC. Its protein is CASSTPDRVPYNEQFF.

This clonotype was observed a few times. The chain has TRBV7-2 and TRBJ2-7; D is uncertain. This CDR3 contains 12 residues. The germline V gene encodes CDR1 SGHTA and CDR2 FQGNSA. The V gene lost 3 bases and the J gene lost 9 bases, with 12 bases spanning the gap. The DNA for the CDR3 is TGTGCCAGCAGCTTGGGGTACGCCACGCAGTACTTC. Its translation: CASSLGYATQYF.

V is TRBV12-3 or TRBV12-4 and J is TRBJ1-5; D uncertain. The V end was cut by 6 bases, the J end by 6 bases, with 15 bases between. This CDR3 is 14 amino acids long. Written as DNA, the CDR3 is TGTGCCAGCAGCCCTACAGCCCTCTCTCAGCCCCAGCATTTT. Translating gives CASSPTALSQPQHF.

A few counts support this clonotype. This chain joins TRBV12-3 or TRBV12-4 and TRBJ2-1, with D uncertain. With 1 base removed from V and 6 bases from J, the gap between germline ends came to 7 bases. CDR3 length: 13 residues. CDR3 residues: CASSLGFINEQFF. DNA for the CDR3: TGTGCCAGCAGTTTAGGGTTCATCAATGAGCAGTTCTTC.